This record covers a single TCR beta chain. Trimming took off 2 bases at V and 3 bases at J, with 18 bases between the two ends. CDR3 size: 17 residues. Germline values: CDR1 SGHDT, CDR2 YYEEEE. One entry per CDR3 protein results from TCRdb running MiXCR on the RT-PCR reads. In the table there are about 680,000 distinct CDR3 sequences, approximately 15% of which are singletons. The receptor was isolated from a female donor in good health, serving as a healthy control. The source material was memory CD4+ T cells from blood. This chain links TRBV5-6 with TRBJ1-5; D perhaps matches TRBD1 (6 bases). The CDR3 sequence is CASSFSGWAGDNQPQHF. CDR3 sequence (DNA): TGTGCCAGCAGCTTTTCCGGATGGGCAGGGGACAATCAGCCCCAGCATTTT.